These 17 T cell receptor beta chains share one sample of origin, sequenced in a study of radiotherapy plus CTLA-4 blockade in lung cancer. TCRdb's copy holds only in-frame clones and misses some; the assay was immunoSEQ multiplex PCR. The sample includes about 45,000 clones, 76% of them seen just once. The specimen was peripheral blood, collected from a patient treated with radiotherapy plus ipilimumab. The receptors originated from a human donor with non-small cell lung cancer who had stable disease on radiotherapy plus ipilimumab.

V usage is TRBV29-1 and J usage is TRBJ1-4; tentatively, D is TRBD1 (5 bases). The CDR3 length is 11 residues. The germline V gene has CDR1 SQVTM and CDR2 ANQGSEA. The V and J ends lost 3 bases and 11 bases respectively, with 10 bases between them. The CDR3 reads CSVDYAGKLFF. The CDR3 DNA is TGCAGCGTTGACTATGCAGGGAAACTGTTTTTT.

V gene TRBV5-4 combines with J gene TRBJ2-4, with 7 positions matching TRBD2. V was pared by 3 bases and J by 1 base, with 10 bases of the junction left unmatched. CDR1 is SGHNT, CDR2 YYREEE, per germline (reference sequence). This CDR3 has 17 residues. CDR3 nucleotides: TGTGCCAGCAGCTGGGGAGGGGCCGGCCTGGCCAAAAACATTCAGTACTTC. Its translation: CASSWGGAGLAKNIQYF.

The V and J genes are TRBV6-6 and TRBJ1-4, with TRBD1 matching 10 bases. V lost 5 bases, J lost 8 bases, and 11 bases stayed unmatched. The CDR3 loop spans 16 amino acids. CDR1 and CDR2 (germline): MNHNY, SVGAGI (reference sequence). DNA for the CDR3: TGTGCCAGCAGTCAAAGCGGACAGGGGGATTACGAAAAACTGTTTTTT. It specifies CASSQSGQGDYEKLFF.

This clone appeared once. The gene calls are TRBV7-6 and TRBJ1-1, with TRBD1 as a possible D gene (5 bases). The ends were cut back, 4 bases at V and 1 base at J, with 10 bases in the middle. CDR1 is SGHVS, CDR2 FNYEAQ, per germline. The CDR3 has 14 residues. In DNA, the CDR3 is TGTGCCAGCAGCTCCTTCCAGGGGAACACTGAAGCTTTCTTT. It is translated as CASSSFQGNTEAFF.

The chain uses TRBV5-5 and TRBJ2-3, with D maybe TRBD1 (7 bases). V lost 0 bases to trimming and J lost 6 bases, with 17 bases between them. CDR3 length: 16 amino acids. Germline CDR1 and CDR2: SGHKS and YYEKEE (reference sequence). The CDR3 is CASSLVEGATGDTQYF. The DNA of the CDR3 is TGTGCCAGCAGCTTGGTGGAGGGGGCGACCGGGGATACGCAGTATTTT.

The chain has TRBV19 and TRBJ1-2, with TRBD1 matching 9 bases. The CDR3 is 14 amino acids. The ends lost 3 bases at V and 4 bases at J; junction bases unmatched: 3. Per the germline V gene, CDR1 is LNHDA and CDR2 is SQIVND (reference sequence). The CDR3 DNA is TGTGCCAGTAGTATGGACAGGGGCGTCTATGGCTACACCTTC. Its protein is CASSMDRGVYGYTF.

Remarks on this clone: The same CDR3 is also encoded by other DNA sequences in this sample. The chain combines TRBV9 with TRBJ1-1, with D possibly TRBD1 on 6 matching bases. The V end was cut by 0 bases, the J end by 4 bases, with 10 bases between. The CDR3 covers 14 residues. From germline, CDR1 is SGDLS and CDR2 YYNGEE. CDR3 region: CASSVGTGSTEAFF. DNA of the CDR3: TGTGCCAGCAGCGTAGGAACAGGGTCCACTGAAGCTTTCTTT.

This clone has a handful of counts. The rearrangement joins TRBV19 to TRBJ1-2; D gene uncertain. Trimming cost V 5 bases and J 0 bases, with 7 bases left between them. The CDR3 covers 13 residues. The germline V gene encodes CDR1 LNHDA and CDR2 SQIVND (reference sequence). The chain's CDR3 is CASSQTTNYGYTF. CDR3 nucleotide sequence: TGTGCCAGTAGTCAGACAACTAACTATGGCTACACCTTC.

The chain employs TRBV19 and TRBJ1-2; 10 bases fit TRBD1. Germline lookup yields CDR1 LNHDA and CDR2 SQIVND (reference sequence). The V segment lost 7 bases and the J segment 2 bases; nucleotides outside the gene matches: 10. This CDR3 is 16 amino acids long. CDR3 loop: CASMKWDRGSNYGYTF. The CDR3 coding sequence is TGTGCCAGTATGAAGTGGGACAGGGGTTCGAACTATGGCTACACCTTC. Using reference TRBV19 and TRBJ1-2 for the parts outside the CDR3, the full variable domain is DGGITQSPKYLFRKEGQNVTLSCEQNLNHDAMYWYRQDPGQGLRLIYYSQIVNDFQKGDIAEGYSVSREKKESFPLTVTSAQKNPTAFYLCASMKWDRGSNYGYTFGSGTRLTVV.

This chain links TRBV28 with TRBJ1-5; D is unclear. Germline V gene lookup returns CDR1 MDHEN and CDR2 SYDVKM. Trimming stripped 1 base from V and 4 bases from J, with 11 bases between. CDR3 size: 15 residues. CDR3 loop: CASSLSGPGNQPQHF. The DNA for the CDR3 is TGTGCCAGCAGTTTATCAGGCCCCGGGAATCAGCCCCAGCATTTT.

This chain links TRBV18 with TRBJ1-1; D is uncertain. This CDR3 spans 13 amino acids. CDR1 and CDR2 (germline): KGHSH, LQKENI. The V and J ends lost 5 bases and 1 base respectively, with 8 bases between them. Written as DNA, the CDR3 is TGTGCCAGCTCAACTAACAAGAACACTGAAGCTTTCTTT. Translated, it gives CASSTNKNTEAFF.

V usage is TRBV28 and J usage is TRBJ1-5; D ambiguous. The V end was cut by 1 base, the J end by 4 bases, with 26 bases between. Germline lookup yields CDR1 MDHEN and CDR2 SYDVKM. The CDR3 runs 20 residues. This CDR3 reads CASSLSSSNFPGSTNQPQHF. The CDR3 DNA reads TGTGCCAGCAGTTTATCGTCCTCTAATTTCCCCGGGTCCACTAATCAGCCCCAGCATTTT.

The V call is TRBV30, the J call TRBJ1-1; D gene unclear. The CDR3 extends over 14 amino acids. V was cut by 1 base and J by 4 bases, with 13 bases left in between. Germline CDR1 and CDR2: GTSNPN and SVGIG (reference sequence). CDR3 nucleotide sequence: TGTGCCTGGAGTGACCCCCGGCGGGGCACTGAAGCTTTCTTT. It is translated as CAWSDPRRGTEAFF.

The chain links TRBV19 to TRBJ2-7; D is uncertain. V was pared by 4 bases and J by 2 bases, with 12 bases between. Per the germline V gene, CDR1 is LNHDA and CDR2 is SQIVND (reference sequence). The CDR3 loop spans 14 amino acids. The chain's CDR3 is CASSTPEGAYEQYF. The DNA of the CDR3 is TGTGCCAGTAGTACCCCGGAAGGTGCCTACGAGCAGTACTTC.

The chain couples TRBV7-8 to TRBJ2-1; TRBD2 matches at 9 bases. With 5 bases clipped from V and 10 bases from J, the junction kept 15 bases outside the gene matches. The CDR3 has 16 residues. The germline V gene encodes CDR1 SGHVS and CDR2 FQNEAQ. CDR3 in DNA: TGTGCCAGCAGCCCACAGGGCGGGGGGGCCTCAGGCGAGCAGTTCTTC. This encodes CASSPQGGGASGEQFF.

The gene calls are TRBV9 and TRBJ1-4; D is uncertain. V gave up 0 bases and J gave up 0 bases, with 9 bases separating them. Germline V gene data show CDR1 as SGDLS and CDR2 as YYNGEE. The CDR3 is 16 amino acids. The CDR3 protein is CASSVGGSATNEKLFF. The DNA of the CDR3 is TGTGCCAGCAGCGTAGGAGGATCTGCAACTAATGAAAAACTGTTTTTT.

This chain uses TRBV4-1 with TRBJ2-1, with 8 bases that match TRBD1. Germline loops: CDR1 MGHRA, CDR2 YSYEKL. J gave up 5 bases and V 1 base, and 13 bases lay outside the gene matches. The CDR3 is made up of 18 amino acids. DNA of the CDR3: TGCGCCAGCAGCCAAGCGATACTAACCGGGACAGGAAACAATGAGCAGTTCTTC. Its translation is CASSQAILTGTGNNEQFF.